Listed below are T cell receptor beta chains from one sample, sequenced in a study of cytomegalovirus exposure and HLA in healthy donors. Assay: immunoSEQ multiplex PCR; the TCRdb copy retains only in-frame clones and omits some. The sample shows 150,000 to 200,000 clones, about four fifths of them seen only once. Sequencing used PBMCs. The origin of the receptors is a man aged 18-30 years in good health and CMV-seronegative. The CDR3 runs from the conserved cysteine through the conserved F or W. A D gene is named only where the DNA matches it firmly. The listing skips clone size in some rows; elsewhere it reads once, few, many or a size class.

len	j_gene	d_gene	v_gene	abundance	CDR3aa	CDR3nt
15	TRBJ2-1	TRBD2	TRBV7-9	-	CASSLSGGASNEQFF	TGTGCCAGCAGCTTAAGCGGGGGGGCCTCCAATGAGCAGTTCTTC
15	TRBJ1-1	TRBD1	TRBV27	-	CASSSSDRRNTEAFF	TGTGCCAGCAGTTCATCGGACAGGAGGAACACTGAAGCTTTCTTT
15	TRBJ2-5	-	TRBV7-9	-	CASSLTRGGSETQYF	TGTGCCAGCAGCTTAACCCGAGGGGGATCGGAGACCCAGTACTTC
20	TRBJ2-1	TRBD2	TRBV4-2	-	CASSQVAGLAGWIRSNEQFF	TGTGCCAGCAGCCAAGTGGCAGGGCTAGCGGGTTGGATTCGAAGTAATGAGCAGTTCTTC
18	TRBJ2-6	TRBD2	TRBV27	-	CASSFVAGGSSGANVLTF	TGTGCCAGCAGTTTCGTAGCCGGGGGGAGCTCTGGGGCCAACGTCCTGACTTTC
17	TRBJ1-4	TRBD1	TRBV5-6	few	CASSLRAGTGRGEKLFF	TGTGCCAGCAGCTTGAGAGCCGGGACAGGAAGAGGTGAAAAACTGTTTTTT
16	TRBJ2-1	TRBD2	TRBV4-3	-	CASSHLGLAGNNEQFF	TGCGCCAGCAGCCACCTCGGGCTAGCGGGGAACAATGAGCAGTTCTTC
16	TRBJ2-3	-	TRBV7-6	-	CASSLLAGALTDTQYF	TGTGCCAGCAGCTTATTGGCAGGGGCCCTCACAGATACGCAGTATTTT
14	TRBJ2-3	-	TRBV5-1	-	CASSFWTGTDTQYF	TGCGCCAGCAGCTTCTGGACAGGCACAGATACGCAGTATTTT
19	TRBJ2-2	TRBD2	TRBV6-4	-	CASKGLAVTPERITGELFF	TGTGCCAGCAAGGGACTAGCGGTAACCCCTGAGAGAATCACCGGGGAGCTGTTTTTT